This T cell receptor beta chain originates from a study of T cell changes during pregnancy in multiple sclerosis. The assay was immunoSEQ multiplex PCR, and TCRdb's table has in-frame clones only and misses some. The repertoire consists of some 100,000 clones, with approximately 94% occurring once and the leading ten covering roughly 0.9%. The sequence was collected from a female donor with multiple sclerosis, enrolled in a pregnancy study. This sample comprised peripheral blood, obtained before pregnancy.

The CDR3 DNA reads as TGTGCCAGCAGTTCACGTGGGCGCTTGAACACTGAAGCTTTCTTT. As protein: CASSSRGRLNTEAFF. This chain joins TRBV28 and TRBJ1-1; D uncertain. CDR1 and CDR2 (germline): MDHEN, SYDVKM. V was shortened by 4 bases and J by 0 bases, with 12 bases between the two germline ends. The CDR3 covers 15 residues.